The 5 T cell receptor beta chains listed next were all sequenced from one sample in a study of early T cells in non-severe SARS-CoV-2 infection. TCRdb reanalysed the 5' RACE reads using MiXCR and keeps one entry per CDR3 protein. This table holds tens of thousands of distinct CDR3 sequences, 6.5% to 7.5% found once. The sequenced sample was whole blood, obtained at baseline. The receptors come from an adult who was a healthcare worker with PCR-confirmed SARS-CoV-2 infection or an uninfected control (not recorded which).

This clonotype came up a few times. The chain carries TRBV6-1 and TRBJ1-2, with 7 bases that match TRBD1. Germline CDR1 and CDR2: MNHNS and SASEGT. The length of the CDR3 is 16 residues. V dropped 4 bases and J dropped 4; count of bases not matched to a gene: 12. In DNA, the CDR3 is TGTGCCAGCAGTGTATCCGGACAGGCGATAATCTATGGCTACACCTTC. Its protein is CASSVSGQAIIYGYTF.

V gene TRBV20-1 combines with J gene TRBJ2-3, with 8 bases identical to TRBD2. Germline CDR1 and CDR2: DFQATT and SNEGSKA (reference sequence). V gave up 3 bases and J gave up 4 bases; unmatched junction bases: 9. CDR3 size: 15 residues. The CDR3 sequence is CSASGGAHRADTQYF. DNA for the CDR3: TGCAGTGCTAGCGGGGGGGCCCACCGCGCAGATACGCAGTATTTT.

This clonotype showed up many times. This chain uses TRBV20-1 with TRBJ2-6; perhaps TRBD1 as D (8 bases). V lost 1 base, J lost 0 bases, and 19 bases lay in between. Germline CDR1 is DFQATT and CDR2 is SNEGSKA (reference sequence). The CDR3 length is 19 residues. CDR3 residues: CSARVLGGTGVSGANVLTF. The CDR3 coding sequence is TGCAGTGCTAGAGTCCTGGGGGGGACAGGAGTCTCTGGGGCCAACGTCCTGACTTTC.

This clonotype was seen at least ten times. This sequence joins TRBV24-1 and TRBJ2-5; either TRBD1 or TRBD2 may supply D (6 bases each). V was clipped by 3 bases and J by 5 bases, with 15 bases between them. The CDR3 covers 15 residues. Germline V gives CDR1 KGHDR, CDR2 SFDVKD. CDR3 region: CATSDARGRGETQYF. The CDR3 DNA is TGTGCCACCAGTGATGCCAGGGGCCGGGGGGAGACCCAGTACTTC.

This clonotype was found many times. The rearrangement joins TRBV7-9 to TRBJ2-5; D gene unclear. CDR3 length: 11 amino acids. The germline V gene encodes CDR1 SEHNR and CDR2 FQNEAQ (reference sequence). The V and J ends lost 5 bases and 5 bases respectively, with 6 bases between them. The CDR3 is CASSVWETQYF. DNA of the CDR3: TGTGCCAGCAGCGTGTGGGAGACCCAGTACTTC.